The 7 T cell receptor beta chains below were found in one sample sequenced in a study of blood T cell repertoires in COVID-19. Sequencing used immunoSEQ multiplex PCR; TCRdb keeps in-frame clones, though not all of them. Here the sample spans about 200,000 clones, roughly 80% being singletons. Sample: peripheral blood. Receptors were obtained from a man between 60 and 70 years old with COVID-19, enrolled during active disease.

This chain joins TRBV29-1 and TRBJ1-1, with a weak D call TRBD1 (6 bases). From germline, CDR1 is SQVTM and CDR2 ANQGSEA. V lost 7 bases to trimming and J lost 2 bases, with 14 bases between them. The length of the CDR3 is 13 residues. The CDR3 sequence is CSGGPRGNTEAFF. The CDR3 coding sequence is TGCAGCGGGGGGCCCCGAGGAAACACTGAAGCTTTCTTT. Full variable domain (outside the CDR3, taken from reference TRBV29-1 and TRBJ1-1): SAVISQKPSRDICQRGTSLTIQCQVDSQVTMMFWYRQQPGQSLTLIATANQGSEATYESGFVIDKFPISRPNLTFSTLTVSNMSPEDSSIYLCSGGPRGNTEAFFGQGTRLTVV.

The CDR3 DNA sequence: TGTGCCAGCAGTGAAAGCCAGGCGTCAGCTAACTATGGCTACACCTTC. This gives the protein CASSESQASANYGYTF. The J gene is TRBJ1-2, the V gene TRBV2; D unclear. From germline, CDR1 is SNHLY and CDR2 FYNNEI. Between the trimmed V and J ends, which lost 2 bases and 0 bases, there was a span of 13 bases. The CDR3 covers 16 residues. Full variable domain (outside the CDR3, taken from reference TRBV2 and TRBJ1-2): EPEVTQTPSHQVTQMGQEVILRCVPISNHLYFYWYRQILGQKVEFLVSFYNNEISEKSEIFDDQFSVERPDGSNFTLKIRSTKLEDSAMYFCASSESQASANYGYTFGSGTRLTVV.

The chain links TRBV6-4 to TRBJ2-1; perhaps TRBD1 as D (6 bases). Germline-derived CDR1 and CDR2 are MRHNA and SNTAGT. V lost 2 bases and J 2 bases, leaving 10 bases between the germline ends. CDR3 length: 15 residues. The CDR3 region is CASSDLRGPYNEQFF. The CDR3 nucleotides are TGTGCCAGCAGTGACCTCAGGGGTCCCTACAATGAGCAGTTCTTC.

The chain has TRBV7-9 and TRBJ1-1; D is uncertain. Germline V gene lookup returns CDR1 SEHNR and CDR2 FQNEAQ (reference sequence). CDR3 size: 12 residues. Trimming left V 6 bases short and J 1 base short, with 6 bases between. This chain's CDR3 is CASSSENTEAFF. The DNA for the CDR3 is TGTGCCAGCAGTTCAGAGAACACTGAAGCTTTCTTT.

This clone was picked up a small number of times. The chain combines TRBV29-1 with TRBJ2-5; 7 nucleotides agree with TRBD1. Trimming at V came to 1 base and at J to 7 bases, leaving 9 bases not matched to a gene. CDR3 length: 14 residues. Germline loops: CDR1 SQVTM, CDR2 ANQGSEA. The CDR3 DNA follows: TGCAGCGTTGAAGCGCCGGGACAGAAAGGGACCCAGTACTTC. This encodes CSVEAPGQKGTQYF.

The V call is TRBV10-3, the J call TRBJ1-2, with TRBD1 identical over 10 bases. This CDR3 comprises 13 residues. Germline CDR1 and CDR2: ENHRY and SYGVKD. With V trimmed by 5 bases and J by 7 bases, 4 bases remained unmatched. The chain's CDR3 is CAISKDRGGGYTF. In nucleotides, the CDR3 is TGTGCCATCAGTAAGGACAGGGGGGGTGGCTACACCTTC.

The gene calls are TRBV3-1 (or the pseudogene TRBV3-2) and TRBJ1-6, with a possible D match to TRBD1 (6 bases). Germline V gives CDR1 LGHDT, CDR2 YNNKEL (reference sequence). This CDR3 region has 14 residues. V lost 8 bases to trimming and J lost 7 bases, with 15 bases between them. This CDR3 is CASQPVQGNSPLHF. CDR3 nucleotide sequence: TGTGCCAGCCAACCCGTTCAGGGGAATTCACCCCTCCACTTT.